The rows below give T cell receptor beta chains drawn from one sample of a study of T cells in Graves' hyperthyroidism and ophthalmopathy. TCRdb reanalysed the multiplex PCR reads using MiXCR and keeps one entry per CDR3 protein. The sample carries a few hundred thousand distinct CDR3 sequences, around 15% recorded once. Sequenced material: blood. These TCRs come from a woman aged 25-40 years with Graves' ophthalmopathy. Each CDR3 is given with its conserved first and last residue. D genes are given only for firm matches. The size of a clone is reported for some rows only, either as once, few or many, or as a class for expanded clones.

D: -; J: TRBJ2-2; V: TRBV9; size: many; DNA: TGTGCCAGCAGCGTAGGTGTGGGTGTGAACACCGGGGAGCTGTTTTTT; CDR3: CASSVGVGVNTGELFF
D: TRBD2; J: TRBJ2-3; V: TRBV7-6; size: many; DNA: TGTGCCAGCAGCTTAGACTTAGCGGGGGGAGATACGCAGTATTTT; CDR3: CASSLDLAGGDTQYF
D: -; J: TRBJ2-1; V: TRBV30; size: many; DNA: TGTGCCTGGATGTCGGGGGGCCTTGAGCAGTTCTTC; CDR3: CAWMSGGLEQFF
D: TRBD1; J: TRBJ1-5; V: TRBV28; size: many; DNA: TGTGCCAGCAGTCACAGGGGCCAAGTGGCCCAGCATTTT; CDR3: CASSHRGQVAQHF
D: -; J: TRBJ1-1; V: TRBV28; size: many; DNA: TGTGCCAGCAGTTCCGGGACCCTAGACATGAACACTGAAGCTTTCTTT; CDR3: CASSSGTLDMNTEAFF
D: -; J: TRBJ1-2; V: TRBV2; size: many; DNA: TGTGCCAGCTCTCAGTCTGGTCGCTACACCTTC; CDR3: CASSQSGRYTF
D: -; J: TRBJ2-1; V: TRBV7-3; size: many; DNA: TGTGCCAGCAGCGAATACCTAGCTAATGAGCAGTTCTTC; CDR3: CASSEYLANEQFF
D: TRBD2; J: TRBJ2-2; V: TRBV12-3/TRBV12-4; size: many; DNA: TGTGCCAGCAGAACAGCGGGGGGCCGGCACGGGGAGCTGTTTTTT; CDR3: CASRTAGGRHGELFF
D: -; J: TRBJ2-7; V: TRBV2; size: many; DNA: TGTGCCAGCAGGGCGACGGAGGCCACCTACGAGCAGTACTTC; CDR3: CASRATEATYEQYF
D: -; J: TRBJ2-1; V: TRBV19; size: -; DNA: TGTGCCAGTAGCTCCACGATCAATGAGCAGTTCTTC; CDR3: CASSSTINEQFF
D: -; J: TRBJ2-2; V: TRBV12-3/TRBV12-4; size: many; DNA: TGTGCCAGCAGCCGTGGGGCGTCGAACACCGGGGAGCTGTTTTTT; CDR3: CASSRGASNTGELFF
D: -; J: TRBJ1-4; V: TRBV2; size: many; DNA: TGTGCCAGCAGTGAATCCGTATCATTAATGAGGAAACTGTTTTTT; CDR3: CASSESVSLMRKLFF
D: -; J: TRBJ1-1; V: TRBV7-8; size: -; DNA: TGTGCCAGCAGCTTAGACTCCCCGGGACCTAACAGGCAGAACACTGAAGCTTTCTTT; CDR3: CASSLDSPGPNRQNTEAFF
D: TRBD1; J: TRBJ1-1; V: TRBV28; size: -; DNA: TGTGCCAGCAGTTCCTGGACAGGGGGCGGGACTGAAGCTTTCTTT; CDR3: CASSSWTGGGTEAFF
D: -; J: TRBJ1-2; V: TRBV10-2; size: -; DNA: TGCGCCAGCAGTAAAAATACTGACGGACAGCGTATTCCCTATGGCTACACCTTC; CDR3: CASSKNTDGQRIPYGYTF
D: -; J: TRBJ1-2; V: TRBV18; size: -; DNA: TGTGCCAGCTCACCACAAAGGCAGGCCTCAGGCTACACCTTC; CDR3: CASSPQRQASGYTF
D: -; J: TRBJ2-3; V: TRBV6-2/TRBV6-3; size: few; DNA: TGTGCCAGCAGTTACTTCGCGGGTAGCACAGATACGCAGTATTTT; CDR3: CASSYFAGSTDTQYF
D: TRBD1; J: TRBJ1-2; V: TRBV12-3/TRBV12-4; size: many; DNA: TGTGCCAGCAGTTCTCACAGGGGTCTGGTCGGCGGCTACACCTTC; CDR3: CASSSHRGLVGGYTF
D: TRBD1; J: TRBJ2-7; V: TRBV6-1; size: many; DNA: TGTGCCTCCTACCCTGGCCCGGGACAGGGGTACGAGCAGTACTTC; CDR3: CASYPGPGQGYEQYF
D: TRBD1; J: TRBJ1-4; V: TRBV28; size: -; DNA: TGTGCCAGCAGTATGACCGGGACAGCTAATGAAAAACTGTTTTTT; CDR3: CASSMTGTANEKLFF
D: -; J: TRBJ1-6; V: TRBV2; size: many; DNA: TGTGCCAGCAGTGGCGCGGGGATCGCCTCACCCCTCCACTTT; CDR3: CASSGAGIASPLHF
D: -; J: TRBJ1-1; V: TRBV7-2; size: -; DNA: TGTGCCAGCAGGCGTTACAGGGTGACTTTCTTT; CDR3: CASRRYRVTFF
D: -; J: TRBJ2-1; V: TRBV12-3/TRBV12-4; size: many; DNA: TGTGCCAGCAGTTTAGGCCTAGCGTTCGTGAATGAGCAGTTCTTC; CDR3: CASSLGLAFVNEQFF